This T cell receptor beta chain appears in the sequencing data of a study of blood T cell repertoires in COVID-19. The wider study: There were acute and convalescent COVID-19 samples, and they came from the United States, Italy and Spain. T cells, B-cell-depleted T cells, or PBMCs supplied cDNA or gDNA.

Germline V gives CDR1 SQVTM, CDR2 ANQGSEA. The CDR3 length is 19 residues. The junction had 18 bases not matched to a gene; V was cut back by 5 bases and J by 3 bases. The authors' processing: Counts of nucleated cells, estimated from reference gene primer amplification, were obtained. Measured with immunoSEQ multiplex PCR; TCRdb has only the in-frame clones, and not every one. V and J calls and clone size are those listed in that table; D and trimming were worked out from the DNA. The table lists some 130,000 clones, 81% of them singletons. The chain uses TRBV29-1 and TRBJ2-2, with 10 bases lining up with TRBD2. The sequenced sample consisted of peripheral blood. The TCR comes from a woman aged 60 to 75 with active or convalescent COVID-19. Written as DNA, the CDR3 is TGCAGCGTTTCCTTTATACCCGTAGCGGGGGGCCCCTACACCGGGGAGCTGTTTTTT. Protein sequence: CSVSFIPVAGGPYTGELFF.